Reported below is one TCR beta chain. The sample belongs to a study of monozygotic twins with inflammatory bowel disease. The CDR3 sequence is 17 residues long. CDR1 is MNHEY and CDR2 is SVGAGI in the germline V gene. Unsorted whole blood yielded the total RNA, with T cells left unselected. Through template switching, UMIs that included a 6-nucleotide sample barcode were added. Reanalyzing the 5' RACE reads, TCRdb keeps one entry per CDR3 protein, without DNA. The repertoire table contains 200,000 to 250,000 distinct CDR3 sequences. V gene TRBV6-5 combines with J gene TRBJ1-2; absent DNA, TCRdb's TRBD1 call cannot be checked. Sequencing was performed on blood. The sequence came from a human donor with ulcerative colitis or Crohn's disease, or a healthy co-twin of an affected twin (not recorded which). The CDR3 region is CASSYPSLRGSNYGYTF.